The entry below gives a single TCR beta chain sequence along with its context. Its antigen remains unknown. CDR3 size: 14 residues. V shed 5 bases, J shed 2 bases, and the junction held 2 bases outside the gene matches. Germline CDR1 SGHTA, CDR2 FQGNSA. Sequencing used immunoSEQ multiplex PCR; TCRdb keeps in-frame clones, though not all of them. The sample lists some 86,000 clones; around 84% were seen once. The data derive from a study of OX40 agonist ivuxolimab in advanced cancers. Study-level background: Prior anti-PD-1, anti-PD-L1 or anti-CTLA-4 therapy was allowed; less than 45% had some.

Broader study findings: Both blood CD4+ and CD8+ T cells showed clonal growth by week 6 at 0.1 to 3.0 mg/kg. Normalized expansion of T-cell clones was also low for some nonresponders.

Specimen: CD4+ or CD8+ T cells sorted from blood, collected in a trial of the OX40 agonist ivuxolimab. This TCR was sampled from an adult with an advanced solid tumor such as melanoma, head and neck, liver or kidney cancer. The chain is built from TRBV7-2 and TRBJ1-5; 8 bases map to TRBD1. CDR3: CASSGQGGNQPQHF. The CDR3 region has the DNA TGTGCCAGCAGCGGACAGGGTGGCAATCAGCCCCAGCATTTT.